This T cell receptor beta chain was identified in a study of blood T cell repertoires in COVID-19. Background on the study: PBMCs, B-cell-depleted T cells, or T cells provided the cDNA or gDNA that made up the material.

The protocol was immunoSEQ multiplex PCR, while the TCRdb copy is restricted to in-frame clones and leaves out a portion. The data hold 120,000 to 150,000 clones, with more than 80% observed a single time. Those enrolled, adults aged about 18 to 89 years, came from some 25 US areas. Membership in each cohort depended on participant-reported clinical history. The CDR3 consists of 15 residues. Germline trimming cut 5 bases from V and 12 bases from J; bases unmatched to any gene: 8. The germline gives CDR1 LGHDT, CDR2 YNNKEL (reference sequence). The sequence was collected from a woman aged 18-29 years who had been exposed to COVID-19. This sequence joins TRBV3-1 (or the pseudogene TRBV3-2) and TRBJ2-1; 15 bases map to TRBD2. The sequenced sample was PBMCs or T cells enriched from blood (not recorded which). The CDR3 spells CASSEGTSGRRGQFF. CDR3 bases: TGTGCCAGCAGCGAAGGGACTAGCGGGAGGCGGGGGCAGTTCTTC.